This T cell receptor beta chain originates from a study of PD-L1 blockade in urothelial cancer. Assay used: immunoSEQ multiplex PCR; TCRdb lists only in-frame clones, some missing. Of 65,000 to 80,000 clones in the sample, under 90% were seen once. The material was PBMCs, obtained around atezolizumab (anti-PD-L1) treatment. The clonotype was recovered from a man between 65 and 85 years old with urothelial cancer.

The DNA for the CDR3 is TGTGCCAGCAGGCCAGGGGCCGGGGAGCTGTTTTTT. Protein sequence: CASRPGAGELFF. The chain uses TRBV5-6 and TRBJ2-2, with D maybe TRBD1 (6 bases). The CDR3 sequence is 12 residues long. The V end lost 5 bases, the J end lost 6 bases, and 8 bases lay between the germline ends. Germline V gives CDR1 SGHDT, CDR2 YYEEEE.